Each of the 15 T cell receptor gamma chains below was sequenced from the same sample in a study of γδ T cells in repeated Plasmodium falciparum infection. Vgamma9/Vdelta2+ and Vdelta2-negative gammadelta T cells were flow-sorted from PBMC for bulk sequencing. TCRdb reanalyzed the multiplex PCR reads using CATT. The table shows some 14,000 gamma-chain clones, with around 1.6% occurring only once. Sequenced material: gamma-delta T cells from blood. The receptors shown here come from a pool of human donors (malaria-infected and uninfected, not separated).

This clone was detected ten times or more. TCRdb shows a much larger clone's protein in place of this DNA's translation, and the two differ at residue 9, likely through a read error; the protein shown is translated from the DNA. This chain connects TRGV2 to TRGJ1 or TRGJ2. In germline, CDR1 is EGSNGY, CDR2 YDSYNSKV. V trimming: 0 bases; J trimming: 12 bases; junction bases outside the gene matches: 8. The CDR3 is made up of 12 amino acids. CDR3 sequence: CATWDGHHRKLF. Written as DNA, the CDR3 is TGTGCCACCTGGGACGGGCATCATAGGAAACTCTTT.

This clone was seen a few times. TCRdb's protein, taken from a much larger clone, differs from this DNA's translation at residue 5, likely owing to a read error; the protein displayed comes from the DNA. The J gene is TRGJ1 or TRGJ2, the V gene TRGV8. The CDR3 runs 15 residues. Germline V gives CDR1 VENAVY, CDR2 YDSYNSRV. J gave up 0 bases and V 6 bases, and 11 bases lay outside the gene matches. The CDR3 here is CATWYRRLNYYKKLF. CDR3 DNA sequence: TGTGCCACCTGGTATCGCCGCCTGAATTATTATAAGAAACTCTTT.

On this clone itself: The limits of the CDR3 on the DNA are not certain, so only TCRdb's listed CDR3 is given. V gene assignment gives TRGV2, but the J gene was left uncalled. Germline CDR1 EGSNGY, CDR2 YDSYNSKV. From its first to its last residue, the CDR3 has 30 amino acids. The CDR3 loop is CATWDGIIRNSLAVEQHLVSQVSIGRIQHF.

This clone was observed a handful of times. A far larger clone is one base from this, pointing to a likely read error. Other nucleotide sequences in the sample specify the same CDR3. This chain links TRGV9 with TRGJ1 or TRGJ2. The J gene, absent from TCRdb, was called here by matching the DNA to germline. CDR3 length equals 11 residues. The V gene's germline CDR1 is GITISATS and CDR2 ISYDGTV (reference sequence). The DNA of the CDR3 is TGTGCCCTGTGGGAGCAATATAAGAAACTCTTT. This gives the protein CALWEQYKKLF.

This clone is medium-sized (0.01 to 0.1%). The chain has TRGV9 and TRGJ1 or TRGJ2. CDR1 is GITISATS and CDR2 is ISYDGTV in the germline V gene (reference sequence). The CDR3 extends over 15 amino acids. The V and J ends lost 0 bases and 7 bases, in that order; junction bases with no gene match: 12. CDR3 bases: TGTGCCTTGTGGGAGGTGCAAGGGGGTCGGTATAAGAAACTCTTT. It yields the protein CALWEVQGGRYKKLF.

As for this clone: The protein TCRdb gives is from a much larger clone and does not agree with this DNA's translation at residue 6, likely a read error; the protein shown here comes from the DNA. This chain uses TRGV9 with TRGJ1 or TRGJ2. Matching the DNA to germline supplied the J gene, which TCRdb does not give. The V and J ends lost 3 bases and 0 bases, in that order; junction bases with no gene match: 14. The CDR3 has 17 residues. Per germline, CDR1 GITISATS and CDR2 ISYDGTV (reference sequence). For the CDR3, the DNA is TGTGCCTTGTGGGAGACCTACAAATATCAGAATTATTATAAGAAACTCTTT. Its protein product is CALWETYKYQNYYKKLF.

This clone was picked up many times. This likely stems from a read error, as it lies one base from a far larger clone. Other nucleotide sequences from this sample produce the same CDR3. V usage is TRGV9 and J usage is TRGJP. The CDR3 consists of 17 residues. Germline loops: CDR1 GITISATS, CDR2 ISYDGTV (reference sequence). The CDR3 region is CALWEGDRELGKKIKVF. The CDR3 coding sequence is TGTGCTTTGTGGGAGGGGGATCGAGAGTTGGGCAAAAAAATCAAGGTATTT.

This clone has ten or more counts. This is likely an artifact of a read error, given a far larger clone one base away. In the same sample, other DNA sequences code for this CDR3. This CDR3 is CALWEVLLGKKIKVF. The CDR3 DNA reads as TGTGCCTTGTGGGAGGTGCTATTGGGCAAAAAAATCAAAGTATTT. No J gene was called, and the V gene is TRGV9. Germline CDR1 GITISATS, CDR2 ISYDGTV (reference sequence). This CDR3 is 15 amino acids long.

This clone was observed a handful of times. The translation of this DNA and the TCRdb protein of a much larger clone differ at residue 16, probably owing to a read error; the protein shown here is translated from the DNA. The rearrangement joins TRGV9 to TRGJ1 or TRGJ2. This CDR3 has 18 amino acids. Germline V gene sequence: CDR1 GITISATS, CDR2 ISYDGTV (reference sequence). The CDR3, as DNA: TGTGCCTTGTGGGAGGTGCAGTCCTACAATTCGAATTATTATAAGAGACTCTTT. Its protein is CALWEVQSYNSNYYKRLF.

In the case of this clone: The translation of this DNA and the TCRdb protein of a much larger clone differ at residue 12, probably owing to a read error; the protein shown here is translated from the DNA. This chain connects TRGV9 to TRGJP. The J gene is not listed in TCRdb, so it was assigned here from a DNA match to germline. There are 16 residues in the CDR3. CDR1 is GITISATS and CDR2 is ISYDGTV in the germline V gene (reference sequence). The CDR3 nucleotides read TGTGCCTTGTGGGAGGTTACGGAGTTGGGCAAAGAAATCAAGGTATTT. It encodes CALWEVTELGKEIKVF.

This clone was seen more than once but under ten times. A read error is likely here: a far larger clone is one base away. At the DNA level, this CDR3 is encoded by other sequences in the same sample as well. The gene calls are TRGV2 and TRGJ1 or TRGJ2. The CDR3 is made up of 13 amino acids. From germline, CDR1 is EGSNGY and CDR2 YDSYNSKV. In DNA form, the CDR3 reads TGTGCCACCTGGGACGGAATTTATTATAAGAAGCTCTTT. This sequence encodes CATWDGIYYKKLF.

The table lists this clone with a few counts. This DNA's translation differs at residue 7 from TCRdb's protein, which comes from a much larger clone; a read error is likely, and the protein shown is translated from the DNA. This chain joins TRGV4 and TRGJ1 or TRGJ2. The J gene was missing in TCRdb and was found by matching the end of the DNA to germline. After removal of 5 bases from V and 12 bases from J, the junction contained 7 bases not matched to a gene. The CDR3 has 10 amino acids. The germline V gene has CDR1 EGSTGY and CDR2 YDSYTSSV. CDR3 coding DNA: TGTGCCACCTGGGGGGCTAGGAAACTCTTT. Translated: CATWGARKLF.

This clone was counted between two and nine times. TCRdb lists the protein of a much larger clone for this DNA, which differs at residue 8, so this is likely a read error; the protein given here is translated from the DNA itself. No J gene was assigned, while the V gene was called as TRGV3. The V gene's germline CDR1 is VTNTFY and CDR2 YDVSTARD (reference sequence). CDR3 length equals 10 residues. The CDR3 sequence: CATWDRKRLF. DNA of the CDR3: TGTGCCACCTGGGACAGGAAGAGACTCTTT.

Remarks on this clone: The protein that TCRdb holds for this DNA derives from a much larger clone and differs from the translated DNA at residue 5, which likely indicates a read error; the protein shown here is translated from the DNA. CDR3 nucleotide sequence: TGTGCCTTGTGGGATGCAATTGGGTTGGGCAAAAAAATCAAGGTATTT. It translates to CALWDAIGLGKKIKVF. The J gene is TRGJP, the V gene TRGV9. V dropped 4 bases and J dropped 9; count of bases not matched to a gene: 9. In germline, CDR1 is GITISATS, CDR2 ISYDGTV (reference sequence). The CDR3 is made up of 16 amino acids.

This clone has at least ten counts. The mismatch at residue 5 between this DNA's translation and the TCRdb protein of a much larger clone likely reflects a read error; the protein shown is translated from the DNA. The chain couples TRGV9 to TRGJP. With V trimmed by 5 bases and J by 9 bases, 1 base remained unmatched. Per germline, CDR1 GITISATS and CDR2 ISYDGTV (reference sequence). This CDR3 is built from 13 residues. This CDR3 is CALWGLGKKIKVF. The CDR3 nucleotides read TGTGCCTTGTGGGGGTTGGGCAAAAAAATCAAGGTATTT.